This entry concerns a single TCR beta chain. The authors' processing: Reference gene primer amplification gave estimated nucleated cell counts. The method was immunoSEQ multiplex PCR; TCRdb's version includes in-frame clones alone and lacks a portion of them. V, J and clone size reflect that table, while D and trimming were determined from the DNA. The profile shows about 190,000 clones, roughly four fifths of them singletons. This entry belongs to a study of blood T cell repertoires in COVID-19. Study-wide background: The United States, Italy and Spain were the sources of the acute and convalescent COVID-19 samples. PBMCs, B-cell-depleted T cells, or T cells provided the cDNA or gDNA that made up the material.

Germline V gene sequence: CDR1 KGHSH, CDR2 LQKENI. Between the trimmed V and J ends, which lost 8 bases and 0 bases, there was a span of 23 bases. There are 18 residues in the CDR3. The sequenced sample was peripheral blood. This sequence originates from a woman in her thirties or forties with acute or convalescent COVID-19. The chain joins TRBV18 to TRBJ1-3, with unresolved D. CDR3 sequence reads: CASRKTQTPFSSGNTIYF. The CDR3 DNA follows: TGTGCCAGCCGCAAAACACAGACGCCATTTAGCTCTGGAAACACCATATATTTT.